This TCR beta chain comes out of a study of cytotoxic CD8 clonotypes in ibrutinib-treated CLL. Study-level points and caveats: Baseline levels of clonality went above those of age-matched healthy donors and moved with circulating CD8+ T-cell counts.

About this clone itself: What it binds is unknown.

With sequencing, the targeted depth ranged from 1 in 200,000 to 1 in 1 million T cells. Some clones are missing from TCRdb's copy, which holds only in-frame ones; the method was immunoSEQ multiplex PCR. The table has about 160,000 clones, around 80% seen once. This CDR3 comprises 18 residues. Germline loops: CDR1 SGHRS, CDR2 YFSETQ. V was shortened by 2 bases and J by 5 bases, with 24 bases between the two germline ends. The sequencing here drew on PBMCs, taken after 24 months of ibrutinib treatment. This clonotype was obtained from a human donor with chronic lymphocytic leukemia. The gene calls are TRBV5-1 and TRBJ2-3, with D possibly being TRBD1 (6 bases). This CDR3 reads CASSLKLNIGTRGDTQYF. Written as DNA, the CDR3 is TGCGCCAGCAGCTTAAAGTTGAATATCGGGACAAGGGGAGATACGCAGTATTTT.